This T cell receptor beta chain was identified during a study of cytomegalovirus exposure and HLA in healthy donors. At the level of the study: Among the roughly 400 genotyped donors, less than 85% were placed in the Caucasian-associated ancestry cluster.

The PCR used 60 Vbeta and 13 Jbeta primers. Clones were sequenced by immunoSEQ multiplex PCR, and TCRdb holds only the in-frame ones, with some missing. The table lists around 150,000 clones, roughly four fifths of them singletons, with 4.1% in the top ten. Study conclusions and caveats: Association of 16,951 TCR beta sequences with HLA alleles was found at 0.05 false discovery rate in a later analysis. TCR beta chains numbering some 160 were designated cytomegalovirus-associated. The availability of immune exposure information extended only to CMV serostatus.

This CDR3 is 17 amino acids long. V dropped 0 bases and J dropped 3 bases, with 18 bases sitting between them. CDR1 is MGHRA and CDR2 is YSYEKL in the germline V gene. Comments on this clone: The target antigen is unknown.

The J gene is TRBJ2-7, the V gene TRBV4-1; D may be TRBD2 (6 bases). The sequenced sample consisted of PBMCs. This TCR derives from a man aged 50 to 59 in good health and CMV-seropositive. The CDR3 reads CASSQEAIAEQFYEQYF. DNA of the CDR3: TGCGCCAGCAGCCAAGAGGCCATAGCGGAGCAATTCTACGAGCAGTACTTC.